Described below is a single T cell receptor (beta chain) sequence and its context. A read error is likely, as this CDR3 ends without the conserved phenylalanine or tryptophan. No DNA is shown, since the ends of the CDR3 on it are uncertain; the CDR3 is the one TCRdb lists. TCR beta cDNA was prepared out of roughly 520 ng total RNA by means of a constant-region primer. Three nested multiplex PCR rounds, a slightly modified ARM-PCR method, built the TCR beta libraries. Primers for the first two PCR rounds were TRBV1-TRBV30 forward primers and a C-beta reverse primer (approximately 10 cycles per round). MiXCR, applied by TCRdb to the multiplex PCR reads, yields one record per CDR3 protein. This table has over 75,000 distinct CDR3 sequences, around 68% appearing once. This entry belongs to a study of tumor-infiltrating lymphocytes in primary liver carcinoma. The CDR3 is made up of 15 amino acids, end residues included. Per germline, CDR1 PRHDT and CDR2 FYEKMQ (reference sequence).

From unsorted bulk tissue weighing 20-30 mg, DNA and RNA were co-extracted. The source of this sequence is a man aged 35 to 55 with primary liver carcinoma and hepatitis B virus infection. The specimen sequenced was tumor-adjacent normal liver tissue. V and J are TRBV13 and TRBJ2-5; the table calls TRBD2, which could not be checked here. The CDR3 here is CASSLLAGVGETQCL.